The entry below gives a single TCR beta chain sequence along with its context. Here immunoSEQ multiplex PCR was the method, and the copy in TCRdb shows in-frame clones only, minus some. The data hold 150,000 to 200,000 clones, with around 87% observed a single time. The CDR3 covers 14 residues. Trimming cost V 5 bases and J 5 bases; bases outside gene matches: 8. Germline CDR1 reads MNHEY; CDR2 reads SVGAGI. The sample comes from a study of control samples from healthy donors and cancer patients. The sequenced material came from blood. This chain uses TRBV6-5 with TRBJ1-1, with 7 bases identical to TRBD1. This sequence originates from a woman in her 50s in good health. The DNA for the CDR3 is TGTGCCAGCAGTACCGGGACAGTCCCGACTGAAGCTTTCTTT. Translation gives CASSTGTVPTEAFF.